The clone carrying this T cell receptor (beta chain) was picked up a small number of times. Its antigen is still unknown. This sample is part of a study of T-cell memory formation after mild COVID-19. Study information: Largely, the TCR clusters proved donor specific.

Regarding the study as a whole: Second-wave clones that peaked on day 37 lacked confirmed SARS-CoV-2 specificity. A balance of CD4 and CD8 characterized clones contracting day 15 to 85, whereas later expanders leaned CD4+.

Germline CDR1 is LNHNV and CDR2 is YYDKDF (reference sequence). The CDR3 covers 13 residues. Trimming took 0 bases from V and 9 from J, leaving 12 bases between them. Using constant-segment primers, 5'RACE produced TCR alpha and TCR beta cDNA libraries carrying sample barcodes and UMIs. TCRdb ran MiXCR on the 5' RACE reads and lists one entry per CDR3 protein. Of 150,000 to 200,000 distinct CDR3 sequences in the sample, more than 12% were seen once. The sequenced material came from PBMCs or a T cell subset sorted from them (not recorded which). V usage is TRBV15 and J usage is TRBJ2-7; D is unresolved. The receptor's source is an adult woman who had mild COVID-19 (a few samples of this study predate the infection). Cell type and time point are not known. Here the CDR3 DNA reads TGTGCCACCAGCAGAGAATTTGCCATCCTGCAGTACTTC. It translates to CATSREFAILQYF. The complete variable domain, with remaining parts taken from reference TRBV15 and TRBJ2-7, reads DAMVIQNPRYQVTQFGKPVTLSCSQTLNHNVMYWYQQKSSQAPKLLFHYYDKDFNNEADTPDNFQSRRPNTSFCFLDIRSPGLGDTAMYLCATSREFAILQYFGPGTRLTVT.